This T cell receptor (beta chain) originates from a study of T cells after yellow fever vaccination (dated by TCRdb to the late 2010s). Background for the entire study: The SMART-Seq v4 Ultra Low Input RNA kit was used to prepare libraries from fractions with low cell numbers. Bulk TCR alpha and beta repertoires were sequenced longitudinally to track T-cell clones before and after primary and booster YFV17D yellow fever vaccination. Blood samples were taken at several timepoints before and after primary and secondary immunization, and bulk PBMC replicates and cell subsets were isolated. The cohort comprised two healthy male donors, one aged 18 to 29 and one aged 30 to 40 years.

V and J are trimmed by 4 bases and 0 bases, and the gene matches miss 5 bases of the junction. The germline V gene (reference sequence) provides CDR1 LNHDA and CDR2 SQIVND. From cysteine to phenylalanine, the CDR3 is 15 amino acids long. Only the CDR3 DNA is retained, 45 bases long and in frame from the first base. TCR cDNA was synthesized by 5'RACE template switching, through which a universal primer site and unique molecular identifiers were introduced. Priming of cDNA synthesis was performed from both the TCR alpha and TCR beta constant segments. Library amplification involved two PCR steps, and the second step added sample barcodes and sequencing adapters. Sequencing of the libraries was done on either Illumina HiSeq 2500 (2x100 bp) or NovaSeq (2x150 bp). From the authors' description of their analysis: MIGEC handled demultiplexing of reads and collapsing into UMI consensus sequences, while MiXCR performed V(D)J alignment. Vaccine-responding clonotypes were defined with edgeR using replicate PBMC samples, requiring FDR below 0.01 and a log2 fold change above 5 up to day 15. Each bulk clonotype was labeled CD4 or CD8 based on which sequenced repertoire, CD4 or CD8, contained the clonotype at higher abundance. TCRdb reworked the public reads: Q25 trimming with fastp, MiXCR clone assembly, productive beta chains retained. Records with the same CDR3 protein are collapsed into one entry carrying the most frequent genes and DNA. V and J calls and clone size were set by TCRdb, not the authors. This sample gives 450,000 to 550,000 distinct CDR3 sequences in total; roughly a fifth of them show up just once. About 16% of the sample rests with the top ten.

Note on this clonotype: This clone's antigen is unknown. No much larger clone exists at a distance of one base, and base qualities are not known.

Study-level results and caveats: A small fraction of clonotypes appeared in both the CD4 and CD8 compartments, likely as a result of convergent recombination. Most clones expanded after primary vaccination (around 96% of CD4 and 88% of CD8) were re-detected after the booster, suggesting that broad memory maintenance occurred. Only a couple of donors were included in the study, so the extent to which the findings can be generalized is limited. Compared with the primary T-cell response, the secondary T-cell response was faster but weaker, reaching its peak on day 5 rather than on day 15. FACS-sorted repertoires could contain abundant contaminating clonotypes from the bulk population, so computational filtering was required.

What this sample's treatment or condition label stands for: live attenuated yellow fever vaccine strain. At every blood-draw timepoint, two biological replicates of bulk PBMCs were collected. PBMCs were isolated from peripheral blood using a standard Ficoll-Paque protocol. TriZol was used to extract RNA from bulk PBMCs, from CD4 and CD8 fractions, and from dextramer-positive and dextramer-negative fractions. The sequence was obtained from a man in his late teens or twenties who received the YFV17D yellow fever vaccine. The material was PBMCs, obtained 20 to 25 days after the first yellow fever vaccination. The sequence joins TRBV19 to TRBJ1-2; 7 middle bases align to TRBD1. The nucleotide sequence reads TGTGCCAGTAGTACCACAGGGGAAGCTAACTATGGCTACACCTTC. This encodes CASSTTGEANYGYTF.